This T cell receptor beta chain stems from a study of sequential checkpoint blockade in melanoma. Clones were read by immunoSEQ multiplex PCR, and TCRdb kept only the in-frame ones, dropping some. The sample has roughly 1,700 clones, roughly 80% seen once; the top ten hold about 23%. Treatment described: randomized to nivolumab then ipilimumab (arm A) or the reverse (arm B). This clone was recorded once. The ends were cut back, 5 bases at V and 3 bases at J, with 20 bases in the middle. The CDR3 is 16 residues long. Germline V gene lookup returns CDR1 GTSNPN and CDR2 SVGIG (reference sequence). Here the sequenced sample was CD8+ T cells sorted from blood (inferred from file names), taken from a patient given nivolumab and ipilimumab in sequence. The chain links TRBV30 to TRBJ1-5; D is uncertain. The sequence was obtained from a human donor with melanoma. This CDR3 reads CAWGSLHQPPNQPQHF. For the CDR3, the DNA is TGTGCCTGGGGGAGCCTACACCAGCCACCCAATCAGCCCCAGCATTTT. The full variable domain, rest sourced from reference TRBV30 and TRBJ1-5, is SQTIHQWPATLVQPVGSPLSLECTVEGTSNPNLYWYRQAAGRGLQLLFYSVGIGQISSEVPQNLSASRPQDRQFILSSKKLLLSDSGFYLCAWGSLHQPPNQPQHFGDGTRLSIL.